The source of this T cell receptor beta chain is a study of blood T cell repertoires in COVID-19 (dated by TCRdb to about 2020). Describing the broader study: Samples covering the acute and convalescent phases of COVID-19 were provided by collaborators in the United States, Italy and Spain. The prospective study material was composed of cDNA or gDNA derived from T cells, B-cell-depleted T cells, or PBMCs. Subjects who had been exposed to COVID-19, were actively infected with it, or had recovered from it provided the deeply sampled blood TCRbeta repertoires that made up the dataset. The repertoires were released in a freely available public database intended as a resource for research on the immune response to SARS-CoV-2. Samples were obtained from the ongoing ImmuneRACE study (first 160 participants) and from 1,000 to 1,500 subjects provided by 6 global collaborators. A de-identified subject ID, COVID-19 status, age in years and sex were almost always included in the sample metadata. Where available, HLA class I and class II types were obtained from metadata supplied by the sample provider rather than from assay-based typing.

Results and caveats for the whole study, not just this receptor: How much clinical and demographic metadata was included differed by source and by participant, and the metadata was provided uncurated.

TCRbeta CDR3 regions were amplified from genomic DNA by means of the immunoSEQ Assay, a bias-controlled multiplex PCR. As for how the authors treated the data: Within the assay, amplification of reference gene primers was used to estimate how many nucleated cells each sample contained. Sequence reads were collapsed and filtered to measure the absolute abundance of every unique TCRbeta CDR3 rearrangement. For each sample, productive Simpson clonality was calculated by taking the square root of Simpson's diversity index across productive rearrangements. Imported from immuneACCESS, the table was reduced by TCRdb to in-frame sequences with V and J called. These copies leave out some clones; in studies compared against another copy, an unresolved V gene accounts for under half, and the cause of the remainder is not known. V and J calls and clone size are as listed in that table; D and trimming were resolved from the DNA. The sample table shows about 130,000 clones, and 84% are seen once. The top ten clones comprise 9% to 15% of the sample.

In regard to this clone: No antigen is known for it. The input lacks base qualities; no much larger clone sits a single base away.

Whole blood was collected in K2EDTA tubes by collaborating institutions according to the institutions' own protocols. For TCRbeta analysis, collaborators shipped samples in one of three forms: frozen whole blood, isolated PBMCs, or DNA extracted from either of those sample types. Based on the germline V gene (reference sequence), the CDR1 and CDR2 sequences are LNHDA and SQIVND. The V end gives up 5 bases and the J end 4 bases, leaving 5 bases in the junction not matched to a gene. From its cysteine to its phenylalanine, the CDR3 spans 14 amino acids. Kept here is only the CDR3 DNA, which spans 42 bases and is read in frame from base 1.

The sequenced material came from peripheral blood. This receptor was taken from a woman aged 60 to 75 with acute or convalescent COVID-19. The rearranged chain carries TRBV19 and TRBJ1-1; TRBD1 agrees with 9 junctional bases. The sequenced DNA is TGTGCCAGTAGTTACAGGGGGCAAGGCACTGAAGCTTTCTTT. Its translation is CASSYRGQGTEAFF. With the rest looked up from the reference TRBV19 and TRBJ1-1 genes rather than sequenced, the full variable domain is DGGITQSPKYLFRKEGQNVTLSCEQNLNHDAMYWYRQDPGQGLRLIYYSQIVNDFQKGDIAEGYSVSREKKESFPLTVTSAQKNPTAFYLCASSYRGQGTEAFFGQGTRLTVV.